This entry is about one T cell receptor (beta chain). Its antigen remains unidentified. This entry belongs to a study of early T cells in non-severe SARS-CoV-2 infection. About the study: Sequencing of bulk RNA from unsorted whole blood was done, without chain pairing.

The CDR3 runs 16 residues. Trimming stripped 4 bases from V and 3 bases from J, with 18 bases between. The germline V gene encodes CDR1 SGHDT and CDR2 YYEEEE. Attachment of unique molecular identifiers was made to individual cDNA molecules. MiXCR, run by TCRdb on the 5' RACE reads, gives a single entry per CDR3 protein. Among some 66,000 distinct CDR3 sequences listed, 9.1% were seen once. General observations from the study: Lookups in VDJdb leaned toward anti-spike CD8 responses and missed private and CD4 specificities.

This TCR was sampled from an adult who was a healthcare worker with PCR-confirmed SARS-CoV-2 infection or an uninfected control (not recorded which). The V gene is TRBV5-6, the J gene TRBJ2-3; D might be TRBD2 (6 bases). The sequenced sample consisted of whole blood. CDR3 protein: CASSPWRAGPTDTQYF. CDR3 DNA sequence: TGTGCCAGCAGCCCTTGGAGGGCAGGGCCTACAGATACGCAGTATTTT.